This TCR beta chain was profiled in a study of control samples from healthy donors and cancer patients. The sample holds one count of this clone. Method: immunoSEQ multiplex PCR; TCRdb's copy keeps in-frame clones and lacks some. The repertoire holds over 150,000 clones, with approximately 96% as singletons. The CDR3 covers 15 residues. CDR1 and CDR2 from the germline V gene are LNHDA and SQIVND (reference sequence). With 4 bases removed from V and 1 base from J, the gap between germline ends came to 13 bases. The sequencing input was blood. The clonotype was recovered from a man aged 40-49 years in good health. This rearrangement joins TRBV19 to TRBJ1-2; D gene unclear. CDR3 in amino acids: CASSRRPVLNYGYTF. The CDR3 nucleotides are TGTGCCAGTAGTAGACGACCGGTACTTAACTATGGCTACACCTTC. The full variable domain, its missing parts supplied by reference TRBV19 and TRBJ1-2, is DGGITQSPKYLFRKEGQNVTLSCEQNLNHDAMYWYRQDPGQGLRLIYYSQIVNDFQKGDIAEGYSVSREKKESFPLTVTSAQKNPTAFYLCASSRRPVLNYGYTFGSGTRLTVV.